These 9 T cell receptor beta chains share one sample of origin, sequenced in a study of early T cells in non-severe SARS-CoV-2 infection. TCRdb fed the 5' RACE reads into MiXCR, producing one record per CDR3 protein. In the table there are about 83,000 distinct CDR3 sequences, approximately 13% of which are singletons. The specimen was whole blood. The receptors shown here come from an adult who was a healthcare worker with PCR-confirmed SARS-CoV-2 infection or an uninfected control (not recorded which).

There are a few counts of this clonotype. CDR3 nucleotide sequence: TGTGCCAGCTCACCACCGTCCACTAGCGGGAGAAGTGAGTCCTACGAGCAGTACTTC. This translates into CASSPPSTSGRSESYEQYF. This chain joins TRBV18 and TRBJ2-7; 11 positions match TRBD2. The CDR3 length is 19 residues. Germline V gene lookup returns CDR1 KGHSH and CDR2 LQKENI. J was trimmed by 1 base and V by 0 bases; bases with no gene match: 11. The variable domain in full, with the rest retrieved from reference TRBV18 and TRBJ2-7, is NAGVMQNPRHLVRRRGQEARLRCSPMKGHSHVYWYRQLPEEGLKFMVYLQKENIIDESGMPKERFSAEFPKEGPSILRIQQVVRGDSAAYFCASSPPSTSGRSESYEQYFGPGTRLTVT.

This clonotype has more than one count but fewer than ten. This sequence joins TRBV3-1 and TRBJ2-2, with D hard to call. The CDR3 is 14 residues long. Per the germline V gene, CDR1 is LGHDT and CDR2 is YNNKEL (reference sequence). The V and J ends lost 3 bases and 3 bases respectively, with 8 bases between them. The CDR3 reads CASSQSRDTGELFF. CDR3 nucleotides: TGTGCCAGCAGCCAGTCCAGAGACACCGGGGAGCTGTTTTTT.

A few counts support this clonotype. This chain joins TRBV5-6 and TRBJ2-7; D is possibly TRBD1 (6 bases). The V gene's germline CDR1 is SGHDT and CDR2 YYEEEE. Between the trimmed V and J ends, which lost 2 bases and 1 base, there was a span of 10 bases. The CDR3 spans 14 residues. The CDR3 nucleotides are TGTGCCAGCAGCTTCGACAGGTTGTCCTACGAGCAGTACTTC. It yields the protein CASSFDRLSYEQYF. The full variable domain, in which reference TRBV5-6 and TRBJ2-7 provide the parts outside the CDR3, is DAGVTQSPTHLIKTRGQQVTLRCSPKSGHDTVSWYQQALGQGPQFIFQYYEEEERQRGNFPDRFSGHQFPNYSSELNVNALLLGDSALYLCASSFDRLSYEQYFGPGTRLTVT.

This clonotype has just one count. The V call is TRBV7-9, the J call TRBJ2-3; 7 bases fit TRBD1. The CDR3 length is 14 residues. Germline-derived CDR1 and CDR2 are SEHNR and FQNEAQ (reference sequence). V lost 6 bases and J lost 0; bases outside the gene matches: 3. DNA for the CDR3: TGTGCCAGCAGGAAGGGACAGAGCACAGATACGCAGTATTTT. Translating it yields CASRKGQSTDTQYF.

This chain links TRBV2 with TRBJ2-1; 7 bases align to TRBD2. This CDR3 contains 13 residues. Germline V gene data show CDR1 as SNHLY and CDR2 as FYNNEI. V lost 4 bases, J lost 9 bases, and 6 bases stayed unmatched. DNA of the CDR3: TGTGCCAGCAGTGTAACGCGGGAGAGTGAGCAGTTCTTC. Protein sequence: CASSVTRESEQFF.

V usage is TRBV5-4 and J usage is TRBJ2-5; a possible D gene is TRBD2 (5 bases). Deletions cut 0 bases from V and 2 bases from J, with 11 bases between. This CDR3 has 15 amino acids. The germline V gene encodes CDR1 SGHNT and CDR2 YYREEE (reference sequence). CDR3 bases: TGTGCCAGCAGCTTGGCAGAGGGCCAACAAGAGACCCAGTACTTC. Protein product: CASSLAEGQQETQYF.

This clonotype was recorded a few times. The V and J genes are TRBV20-1 and TRBJ2-1; the match to TRBD2 covers 8 bases. The CDR3 is 14 amino acids. Germline CDR1 reads DFQATT; CDR2 reads SNEGSKA (reference sequence). V shed 5 bases, J shed 0 bases, and the junction held 3 bases outside the gene matches. DNA for the CDR3: TGCAGTGCTTTAGCGGGGAGCTCCTACAATGAGCAGTTCTTC. Translating it yields CSALAGSSYNEQFF.

This clonotype was detected only a few times. The chain joins TRBV27 to TRBJ2-3; no definite D call. The V gene lost 5 bases and the J gene lost 0 bases, with 9 bases spanning the gap. Germline V gives CDR1 MNHEY, CDR2 SMNVEV (reference sequence). The CDR3 covers 14 residues. Here the CDR3 reads CASSASHSTDTQYF. DNA of the CDR3: TGTGCCAGCAGTGCCTCACATAGCACAGATACGCAGTATTTT.

This clonotype came up a few times. The chain combines TRBV20-1 with TRBJ2-1; 8 bases align to TRBD2. CDR1 and CDR2 from the germline V gene are DFQATT and SNEGSKA (reference sequence). The CDR3 is 14 amino acids. V trimming: 3 bases; J trimming: 5 bases; junction bases outside the gene matches: 6. CDR3 sequence: CSASGRALHNEQFF. Written as DNA, the CDR3 is TGCAGTGCTAGCGGGAGGGCCCTCCACAATGAGCAGTTCTTC.